This T cell receptor beta chain was recovered during a study of human T cells and chemical hapten exposure. Germline loops: CDR1 SGHAT, CDR2 FQNNGV. The CDR3 is 16 amino acids. V lost 5 bases and J lost 2; bases outside the gene matches: 6. Specified time point: patch test 2, 6 weeks after DPC sensitization. Treatment described: therapeutic diphenylcyclopropenone sensitization with weekly scalp DPC. Study-level findings and limits: Versus controls, significantly more large CDR3 similarity clusters arose from expanded TCRs.

Comments on this clonotype: Its antigen is not known.

Original methodology: Samples had a median of around 88,000 TCRs, ranging roughly 20,000 to 690,600. Each CDR3 protein gets one entry after TCRdb re-called the RACE reads with MiXCR. These V and J calls originate from TCRdb's pipeline instead of the authors' own analysis. This table holds about 140,000 distinct CDR3 sequences, around 11% found once. The TCR was taken from a woman aged 50 to 65 with alopecia areata. Some clones in this sample may be carry-over from other donors' samples. The chain recombines TRBV11-2 with TRBJ2-3; 11 nucleotides agree with TRBD1. This material consisted of whole blood, taken in connection with sensitization to the hapten diphenylcyclopropenone (DPC). The chain's CDR3 is CASSTGQGVFTDTQYF. The CDR3, as DNA: TGTGCCAGCAGCACGGGACAGGGGGTTTTCACAGATACGCAGTATTTT.